This T cell receptor beta chain was captured by sequencing in a study of T cell responses to AZD1222 COVID-19 vaccine. Findings and caveats of the study: Among the donors, most were white British and more were female, and clonal diversity was possibly underestimated.

Notes on this clone: Antigen unknown.

Profiled with immunoSEQ multiplex PCR; TCRdb holds only in-frame clones, not every one. The sample holds roughly 99,000 clones, 80% to 95% seen once. This CDR3 contains 13 residues. V lost 5 bases, J lost 5 bases, and 12 bases lay in between. CDR1 and CDR2 (germline): MGHDK, SYGVNS. Timing groups of about 4 and about 12 weeks for second doses were pooled. The chain recombines TRBV25-1 with TRBJ2-5, with a tentative D call TRBD1 (5 bases). The source was peripheral blood, collected 28 days after the second AZD1222 dose. The sequence came from an adult who received the AZD1222 COVID-19 vaccine. The CDR3 loop reads CASSLGAGETQYF. The CDR3 bases are TGTGCCAGCAGTTTAGGCGCAGGGGAGACCCAGTACTTC.